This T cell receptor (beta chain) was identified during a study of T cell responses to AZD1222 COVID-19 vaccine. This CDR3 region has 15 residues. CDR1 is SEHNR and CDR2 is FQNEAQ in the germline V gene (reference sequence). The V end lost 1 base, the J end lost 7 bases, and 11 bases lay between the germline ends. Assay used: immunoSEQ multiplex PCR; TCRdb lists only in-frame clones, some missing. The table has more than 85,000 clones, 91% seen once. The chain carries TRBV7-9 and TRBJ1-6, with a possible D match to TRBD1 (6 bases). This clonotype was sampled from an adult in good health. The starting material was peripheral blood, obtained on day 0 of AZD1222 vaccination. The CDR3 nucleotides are TGTGCCAGCAGCTTAGGGACAGTTAAGAATTCACCCCTCCACTTT. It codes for CASSLGTVKNSPLHF.